The 27 T cell receptor beta chains below come from one sample, sequenced in a study of brain T cells in children with intractable seizures. TCRdb keeps only in-frame clones here, not all; method: immunoSEQ multiplex PCR. Among about 76,000 clones listed, 85% to 95% were seen once. Sequencing used peripheral blood, obtained at surgery. The source is a boy under two years old with tuberous sclerosis and intractable seizures.

The chain is built from TRBV2 and TRBJ2-7; 7 bases fit TRBD2. The CDR3 is made up of 12 amino acids. V dropped 8 bases and J dropped 0; count of bases not matched to a gene: 1. Germline V lookup: CDR1 SNHLY, CDR2 FYNNEI. The CDR3 nucleotides are TGTGCCAGCCGGGACTACTCCTACGAGCAGTACTTC. It translates to CASRDYSYEQYF.

The rearrangement joins TRBV11-3 to TRBJ2-2; possibly TRBD1 or TRBD2 for D (6 bases each). Germline CDR1 and CDR2: SGHNT and YENEEA. V was clipped by 5 bases and J by 5 bases, with 12 bases between them. This CDR3 comprises 14 residues. The CDR3 bases are TGTGCCAGCAGCCATGGAGGGGGTACCGGGGAGCTGTTTTTT. Protein product: CASSHGGGTGELFF.

The CDR3 nucleotides read TGTGCCAGCAGCCAAGACAGCTCCTACGAGCAGTACTTC. It translates to CASSQDSSYEQYF. The chain has TRBV4-2 and TRBJ2-7; the D is unclear. CDR1 and CDR2 (germline): LGHNA, YNFKEQ. This CDR3 region has 13 residues. V was shortened by 0 bases and J by 0 bases, with 3 bases between the two germline ends.

This chain connects TRBV4-1 to TRBJ2-2, with unresolved D. V was pared by 4 bases and J by 3 bases, with 18 bases between. The CDR3 has 17 amino acids. Germline lookup yields CDR1 MGHRA and CDR2 YSYEKL. CDR3 DNA: TGCGCCAGCAGCCTCCCTGTAGGAGCTTATGACACCGGGGAGCTGTTTTTT. Translating it yields CASSLPVGAYDTGELFF.

This chain uses TRBV6-6 with TRBJ1-5, with a weak D call TRBD1 (5 bases). V was cut by 6 bases and J by 6 bases, with 15 bases left in between. This CDR3 has 14 residues. Per the germline V gene, CDR1 is MNHNY and CDR2 is SVGAGI (reference sequence). The CDR3 sequence: CASSPGERGQPQHF. CDR3 coding DNA: TGTGCCAGCAGCCCTGGGGAGAGGGGTCAGCCCCAGCATTTT.

This sequence joins TRBV9 and TRBJ2-3, with D possibly TRBD2 on 7 matching bases. Germline lookup yields CDR1 SGDLS and CDR2 YYNGEE. V was shortened by 3 bases and J by 3 bases, with 11 bases between the two germline ends. The CDR3 spans 14 residues. CDR3 residues: CASSGGGTTDTQYF. The CDR3 nucleotides read TGTGCCAGCAGCGGGGGGGGCACGACAGATACGCAGTATTTT.

This chain uses TRBV27 with TRBJ1-5; 7 bases map to TRBD1. CDR1 is MNHEY, CDR2 SMNVEV, per germline (reference sequence). The CDR3 loop spans 15 amino acids. Losses at the gene ends were 6 bases for V and 4 bases for J; bases not matched to a gene: 9. CDR3 region: CASRAGAGGNQPQHF. CDR3 DNA sequence: TGTGCCAGCAGGGCTGGGGCAGGGGGAAATCAGCCCCAGCATTTT.

The chain links TRBV6-5 to TRBJ1-2; D not resolved. CDR1 is MNHEY and CDR2 is SVGAGI in the germline V gene. This CDR3 comprises 12 residues. Trimming removed 6 bases at V and 4 bases at J, with 9 bases between. CDR3: CASSTEPYGYTF. The CDR3 DNA reads TGTGCCAGCAGCACCGAACCCTATGGCTACACCTTC.

The genes are TRBV9 and TRBJ1-5, with 10 bases fitting TRBD1. The germline V gene encodes CDR1 SGDLS and CDR2 YYNGEE. V gave up 3 bases and J gave up 3 bases; unmatched junction bases: 3. The CDR3 spans 15 residues. The CDR3 nucleotides read TGTGCCAGCAGCGCGACAGGGGGCCTCAATCAGCCCCAGCATTTT. It encodes CASSATGGLNQPQHF.

The CDR3 sequence: CASSIGTETYEQYF. The CDR3 bases are TGTGCCAGTAGTATAGGGACAGAGACCTACGAGCAGTACTTC. The chain joins TRBV19 to TRBJ2-7; TRBD1 might be the D (6 bases). The germline V gene has CDR1 LNHDA and CDR2 SQIVND (reference sequence). The CDR3 has 14 residues. Trimming left V 1 base short and J 2 bases short, with 9 bases between.

This clone was observed once. The V and J genes are TRBV15 and TRBJ2-1; the D is unclear. Germline V lookup: CDR1 LNHNV, CDR2 YYDKDF (reference sequence). Trimming removed 5 bases at V and 2 bases at J, with 16 bases between. The CDR3 runs to 16 residues. The CDR3 DNA follows: TGTGCCACCAGCTCGCCGTTGGGAAGGGCCTACAATGAGCAGTTCTTC. Translated: CATSSPLGRAYNEQFF. The full variable domain, its missing parts supplied by reference TRBV15 and TRBJ2-1, is DAMVIQNPRYQVTQFGKPVTLSCSQTLNHNVMYWYQQKSSQAPKLLFHYYDKDFNNEADTPDNFQSRRPNTSFCFLDIRSPGLGDTAMYLCATSSPLGRAYNEQFFGPGTRLTVL.

CDR3 in amino acids: CASSFGGLAKNIQYF. Written as DNA, the CDR3 is TGTGCCAGCAGCTTTGGCGGACTAGCCAAAAACATTCAGTACTTC. V gene TRBV13 combines with J gene TRBJ2-4; D is perhaps TRBD2 (5 bases). The CDR3 sequence is 15 residues long. With 3 bases removed from V and 0 bases from J, the gap between germline ends came to 9 bases. Germline assignment: CDR1 PRHDT and CDR2 FYEKMQ (reference sequence).

This chain uses TRBV20-1 with TRBJ1-4, with D uncertain. Trimming removed 1 base at V and 8 bases at J, with 5 bases between. The CDR3 is made up of 11 amino acids. Germline loops: CDR1 DFQATT, CDR2 SNEGSKA (reference sequence). The DNA of the CDR3 is TGCAGTGCTAGAGTGGGGGAAAAACTGTTTTTT. Its protein is CSARVGEKLFF.

The rearrangement joins TRBV5-1 to TRBJ2-1, with TRBD2 identical over 10 bases. The CDR3 extends over 16 amino acids. Germline V gives CDR1 SGHRS, CDR2 YFSETQ. J lost 4 bases, V lost 0 bases, and 4 bases had no gene match. The CDR3: CASSLATSGDYNEQFF. The CDR3 bases are TGCGCCAGCAGCTTGGCCACTAGCGGGGATTACAATGAGCAGTTCTTC.

This rearrangement joins TRBV30 to TRBJ2-6; no reliable D call. The CDR3 has 21 amino acids. Germline loops: CDR1 GTSNPN, CDR2 SVGIG (reference sequence). V lost 2 bases and J lost 0, with 26 bases in between. The CDR3 protein is CAWSTRRPVRLGLSGANVLTF. In nucleotides, the CDR3 is TGTGCCTGGAGTACCAGAAGGCCAGTCCGTCTTGGTCTCTCTGGGGCCAACGTCCTGACTTTC. The variable domain in full, completed from reference TRBV30 and TRBJ2-6, reads SQTIHQWPATLVQPVGSPLSLECTVEGTSNPNLYWYRQAAGRGLQLLFYSVGIGQISSEVPQNLSASRPQDRQFILSSKKLLLSDSGFYLCAWSTRRPVRLGLSGANVLTFGAGSRLTVL.

The chain has TRBV11-3 and TRBJ1-3; D possibly corresponds to TRBD1 (5 bases). Germline V gene sequence: CDR1 SGHNT, CDR2 YENEEA. Trimming cost V 8 bases and J 2 bases, with 10 bases left between them. The CDR3 loop spans 13 amino acids. In DNA form, the CDR3 reads TGTGCCAGCCATCGGGGGACTGGAAACACCATATATTTT. Protein: CASHRGTGNTIYF.

The J gene is TRBJ1-1, the V gene TRBV7-9; 7 bases align to TRBD1. This CDR3 has 14 residues. CDR1 and CDR2 (germline): SEHNR, FQNEAQ (reference sequence). V dropped 9 bases and J dropped 2; count of bases not matched to a gene: 9. In DNA form, the CDR3 reads TGTGCCAGAATCCATTACAGGGGTAACACTGAAGCTTTCTTT. As protein: CARIHYRGNTEAFF.

V usage is TRBV10-3 and J usage is TRBJ2-3; D is ambiguous. With 6 bases removed from V and 6 bases from J, the gap between germline ends came to 10 bases. This CDR3 contains 12 residues. The V gene's germline CDR1 is ENHRY and CDR2 SYGVKD. CDR3 sequence (DNA): TGTGCCATCAGGGAGACGTTCGATACGCAGTATTTT. This encodes CAIRETFDTQYF.

This clone was recorded only once. The chain carries TRBV6-5 and TRBJ1-3; D is unclear. This CDR3 has 13 residues. V lost 8 bases, J lost 0 bases, and 8 bases lay in between. Germline lookup yields CDR1 MNHEY and CDR2 SVGAGI. The CDR3 DNA reads as TGTGCCAGCCGAACCTCCTCTGGAAACACCATATATTTT. It yields the protein CASRTSSGNTIYF.

This chain uses TRBV10-3 with TRBJ1-1; 8 bases fit TRBD1. The length of the CDR3 is 15 residues. CDR1 is ENHRY, CDR2 SYGVKD, per germline. J gave up 4 bases and V 4 bases, and 8 bases lay outside the gene matches. As DNA, the CDR3 is TGTGCCATCAGTGCTAGGACAGGGCCCCTCACTGAAGCTTTCTTT. Its translation is CAISARTGPLTEAFF.

The CDR3 here is CASSVEANPSLYEQFF. The CDR3 DNA reads as TGTGCCAGCAGCGTAGAAGCTAATCCCAGTCTCTATGAGCAGTTCTTC. The chain has TRBV9 and TRBJ2-1; no definite D call. Per germline, CDR1 SGDLS and CDR2 YYNGEE. This CDR3 is built from 16 residues. With 0 bases removed from V and 8 bases from J, the gap between germline ends came to 18 bases.

CDR3 in amino acids: CASSPLAGVYEQYF. The CDR3 region has the DNA TGTGCCAGCAGCCCCTTAGCGGGAGTGTACGAGCAGTACTTC. This rearrangement joins TRBV7-9 to TRBJ2-7; TRBD2 matches at 9 bases. CDR1 SEHNR and CDR2 FQNEAQ come from the germline V gene (reference sequence). This CDR3 comprises 14 residues. The trim removed 5 bases at V and 4 bases at J, leaving 6 bases unmatched.

The CDR3 DNA reads as TGTGCCAGCAGCTTAGATATTGCAGGACAGGGGTTTGGAGATACGCAGTATTTT. Translating it yields CASSLDIAGQGFGDTQYF. The chain links TRBV7-9 to TRBJ2-3, with 9 bases fitting TRBD1. Losses at the gene ends were 1 base for V and 5 bases for J; bases not matched to a gene: 13. Germline lookup yields CDR1 SEHNR and CDR2 FQNEAQ (reference sequence). CDR3 length: 18 amino acids.

In this sample, this clone turned up a few times. The CDR3 protein is CASSEAAGGYEQYF. As DNA, the CDR3 is TGTGCCAGCAGTGAAGCAGCAGGGGGCTACGAGCAGTACTTC. The gene calls are TRBV2 and TRBJ2-7; TRBD1 matches at 7 bases. V lost 0 bases to trimming and J lost 3 bases; unmatched junction nucleotides: 2. The CDR3 runs 14 residues. Germline V gene data show CDR1 as SNHLY and CDR2 as FYNNEI.

The chain has TRBV4-2 and TRBJ1-1; D perhaps matches TRBD1 (5 bases). This CDR3 spans 15 amino acids. The germline gives CDR1 LGHNA, CDR2 YNFKEQ. The V end lost 1 base, the J end lost 3 bases, and 12 bases lay between the germline ends. The DNA for the CDR3 is TGTGCCAGCAGCCAAGCCGGGGGTTATGACACTGAAGCTTTCTTT. As protein: CASSQAGGYDTEAFF.

The rearrangement links TRBV12-3 or TRBV12-4 to TRBJ2-7; the D gene is possibly TRBD1 (6 bases). Between the trimmed V and J ends, which lost 7 bases and 3 bases, there was a span of 13 bases. The CDR3 totals 13 residues. The CDR3 sequence is CASKDRNYYEQYF. Written as DNA, the CDR3 is TGTGCCAGCAAAGACAGGAACTACTACGAGCAGTACTTC.

The chain employs TRBV11-2 and TRBJ2-1, with 10 bases matching TRBD2. From germline, CDR1 is SGHAT and CDR2 FQNNGV. This CDR3 is built from 13 residues. J lost 13 bases, V lost 5 bases, and 8 bases had no gene match. CDR3 protein: CASSLGAGGLQFF. DNA of the CDR3: TGTGCCAGCAGCCTAGGAGCGGGGGGGCTCCAGTTCTTC.